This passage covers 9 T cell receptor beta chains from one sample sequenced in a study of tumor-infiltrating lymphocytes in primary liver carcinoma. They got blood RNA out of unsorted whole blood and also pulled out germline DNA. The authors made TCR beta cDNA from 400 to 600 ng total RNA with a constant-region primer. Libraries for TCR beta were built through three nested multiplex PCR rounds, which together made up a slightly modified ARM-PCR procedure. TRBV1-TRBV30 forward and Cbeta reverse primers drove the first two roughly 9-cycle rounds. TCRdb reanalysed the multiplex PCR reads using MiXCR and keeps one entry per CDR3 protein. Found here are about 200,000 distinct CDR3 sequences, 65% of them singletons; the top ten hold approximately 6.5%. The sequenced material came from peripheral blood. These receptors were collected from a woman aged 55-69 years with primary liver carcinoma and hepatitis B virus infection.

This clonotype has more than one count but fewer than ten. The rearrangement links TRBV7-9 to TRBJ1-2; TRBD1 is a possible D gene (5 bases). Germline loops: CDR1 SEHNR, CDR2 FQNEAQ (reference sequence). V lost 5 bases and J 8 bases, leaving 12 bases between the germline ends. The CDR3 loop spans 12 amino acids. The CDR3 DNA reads TGTGCCAGCAGCGCCCGGGGGTCGGGCTACACCTTC. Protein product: CASSARGSGYTF.

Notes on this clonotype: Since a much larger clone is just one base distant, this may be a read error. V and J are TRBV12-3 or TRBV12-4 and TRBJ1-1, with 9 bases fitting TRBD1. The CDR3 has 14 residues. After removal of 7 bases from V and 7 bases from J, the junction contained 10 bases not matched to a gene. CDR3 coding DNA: TGTGCCAGCATGAATACAGGGGGCTTTGGTGAAGCTTTCTTT. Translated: CASMNTGGFGEAFF.

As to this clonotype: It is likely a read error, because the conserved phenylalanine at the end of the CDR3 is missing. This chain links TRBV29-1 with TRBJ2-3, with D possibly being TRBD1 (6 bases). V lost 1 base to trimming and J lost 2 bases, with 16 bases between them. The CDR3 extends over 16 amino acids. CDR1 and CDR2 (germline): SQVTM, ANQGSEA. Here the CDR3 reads CSVEGRQGLSTDTQYP. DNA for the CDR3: TGCAGCGTTGAAGGGAGGCAGGGGCTTTCCACAGATACGCAGTATCCT.

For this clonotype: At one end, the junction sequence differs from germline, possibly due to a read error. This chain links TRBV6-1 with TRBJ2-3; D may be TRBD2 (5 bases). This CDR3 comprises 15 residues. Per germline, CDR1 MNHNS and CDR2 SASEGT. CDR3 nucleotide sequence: TGTGCCATCAGTGACGAGGGCTTTCGTACAGATACGCAGTATTTT. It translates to CAISDEGFRTDTQYF.

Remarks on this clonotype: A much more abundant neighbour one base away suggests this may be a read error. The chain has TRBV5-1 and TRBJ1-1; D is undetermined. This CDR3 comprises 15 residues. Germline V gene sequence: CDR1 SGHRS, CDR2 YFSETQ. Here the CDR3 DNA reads TGCACCAGCAGCCCTCGGCTGACTCTGAACACTGAAGCTTTCTTT. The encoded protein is CTSSPRLTLNTEAFF.

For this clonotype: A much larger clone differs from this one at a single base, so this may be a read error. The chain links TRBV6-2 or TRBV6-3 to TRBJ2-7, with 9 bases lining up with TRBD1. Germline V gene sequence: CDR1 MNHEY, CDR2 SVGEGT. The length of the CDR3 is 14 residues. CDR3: CASSLRDRAHEQCF. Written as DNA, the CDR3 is TGTGCCAGCAGCCTCCGGGACAGGGCCCACGAGCAGTGCTTC.

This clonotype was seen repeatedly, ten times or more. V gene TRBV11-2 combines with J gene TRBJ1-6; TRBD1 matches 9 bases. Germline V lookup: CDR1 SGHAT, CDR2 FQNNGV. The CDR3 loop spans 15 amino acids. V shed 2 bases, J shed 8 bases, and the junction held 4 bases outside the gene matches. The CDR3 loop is CASSLTGGAYSPLHF. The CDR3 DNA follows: TGTGCCAGCAGCTTAACAGGGGGCGCGTATTCACCCCTCCACTTT.

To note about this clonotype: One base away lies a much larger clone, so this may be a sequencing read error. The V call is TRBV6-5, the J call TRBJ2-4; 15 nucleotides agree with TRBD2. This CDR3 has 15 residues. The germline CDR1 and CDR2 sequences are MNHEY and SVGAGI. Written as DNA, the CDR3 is TGTGTCAGCAGTCCGGGGACTAGCGGGAGGAACATTCAGTACTTC. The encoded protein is CVSSPGTSGRNIQYF.

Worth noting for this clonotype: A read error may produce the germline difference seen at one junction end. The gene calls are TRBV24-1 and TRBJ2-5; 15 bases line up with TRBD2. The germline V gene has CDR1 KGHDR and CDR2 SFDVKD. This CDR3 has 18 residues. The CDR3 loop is CATSDPGLAGGLQETQYF. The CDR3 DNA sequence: TGTGCCACCAGTGACCCCGGACTAGCGGGAGGGCTCCAAGAGACACAGTACTTC.